Each of the 30 T cell receptor beta chains below was sequenced from the same sample in a study of human T cells and chemical hapten exposure. The study extracted total RNA from unfractionated whole blood. TCRdb re-analysed the 5' RACE reads in MiXCR, keeping a single row per CDR3 protein. The data contain about 120,000 distinct CDR3 sequences, approximately 19% of them seen just once; the ten biggest clones take up about 3%. Every receptor here comes from a human donor in good health.

This clonotype was seen a few times. The CDR3 DNA reads as TGCAGCGGGGGGACAGGGAATGGCTACACCTTC. Its translation is CSGGTGNGYTF. This chain connects TRBV29-1 to TRBJ1-2, with 9 nucleotides matching TRBD1. V was clipped by 7 bases and J by 6 bases; unmatched bases: 3. The CDR3 spans 11 residues. Germline V CDR1 and CDR2: SQVTM, ANQGSEA.

This clonotype was seen a handful of times. The chain combines TRBV24-1 with TRBJ2-3; weak D call: TRBD1 (6 bases). The CDR3 runs to 18 residues. The V end lost 4 bases, the J end lost 0 bases, and 19 bases lay between the germline ends. The germline V gene encodes CDR1 KGHDR and CDR2 SFDVKD. The CDR3 DNA sequence: TGTGCCACCAGTGACCCCACGCCACAGGGTTTTAGCACAGATACGCAGTATTTT. Translating gives CATSDPTPQGFSTDTQYF.

This sequence joins TRBV2 and TRBJ1-5, with D uncertain. The V end was cut by 1 base, the J end by 3 bases, with 7 bases between. The CDR3 has 14 amino acids. Germline-derived CDR1 and CDR2 are SNHLY and FYNNEI. CDR3 amino acids: CASSEVQVNQPQHF. CDR3 DNA: TGTGCCAGCAGTGAAGTTCAGGTCAATCAGCCCCAGCATTTT.

Only a few counts were recorded for this clonotype. The chain links TRBV14 to TRBJ2-7, with D unclear. The CDR3 is 14 residues long. Germline V gene sequence: CDR1 SGHDN, CDR2 FVKESK. V shed 5 bases and J shed 2 bases, with 13 bases lying between them. For the CDR3, the DNA is TGTGCCAGCAGCACAGACACGAAACCCTACGAGCAGTACTTC. Translated: CASSTDTKPYEQYF.

This clonotype was seen a few times. V gene TRBV28 combines with J gene TRBJ2-1; TRBD2 matches 7 bases. Germline trimming cut 4 bases from V and 0 bases from J; bases unmatched to any gene: 12. The germline V gene has CDR1 MDHEN and CDR2 SYDVKM. The CDR3 has 18 residues. The CDR3 region has the DNA TGTGCCAGCAGTTCTCCTCCTAGCGGATTAAGCTCCTACAATGAGCAGTTCTTC. It encodes CASSSPPSGLSSYNEQFF.

A few counts support this clonotype. The chain employs TRBV29-1 and TRBJ1-2; tentative D call: TRBD1 (5 bases). The CDR3 loop spans 13 amino acids. Per the germline V gene, CDR1 is SQVTM and CDR2 is ANQGSEA. Between the trimmed V and J ends, which lost 4 bases and 3 bases, there was a span of 12 bases. The CDR3 nucleotides are TGCAGCGTTGGGGGTCAGGGACACTATGGCTACACCTTC. Protein product: CSVGGQGHYGYTF.

This clonotype was picked up a small number of times. The V gene is TRBV12-3 or TRBV12-4, the J gene TRBJ1-1; 9 bases map to TRBD1. Trimming at V came to 3 bases and at J to 7 bases, leaving 15 bases not matched to a gene. The CDR3 has 17 amino acids. CDR3 DNA sequence: TGTGCCAGCAGTTTCGGACAGGGGTTTAATTTCAGGAATGAAGCTTTCTTT. It specifies CASSFGQGFNFRNEAFF.

J is TRBJ2-3 and V is TRBV10-3, with TRBD1 as a possible D gene (7 bases). CDR3 length equals 18 residues. V dropped 6 bases and J dropped 1 base, with 23 bases sitting between them. Germline CDR1 is ENHRY and CDR2 is SYGVKD. The CDR3: CAIRGDRVAESRTDTQYF. The CDR3 DNA sequence: TGTGCCATCAGGGGGGACAGAGTAGCGGAGTCACGCACAGATACGCAGTATTTT.

The J gene is TRBJ2-6, the V gene TRBV7-9; the D gene is possibly TRBD1 (6 bases). The CDR3 is made up of 16 amino acids. Per germline, CDR1 SEHNR and CDR2 FQNEAQ (reference sequence). The V and J ends lost 4 bases and 0 bases respectively, with 10 bases between them. The CDR3 region has the DNA TGTGCCAGCAGCTACCGGACAGTCTCTGGGGCCAACGTCCTGACTTTC. It encodes CASSYRTVSGANVLTF.

This clonotype occurred a few times. V gene TRBV6-5 combines with J gene TRBJ2-5; TRBD1 matches 9 bases. Germline lookup yields CDR1 MNHEY and CDR2 SVGAGI. V lost 3 bases and J lost 4; bases outside the gene matches: 3. The CDR3 contains 14 residues. The CDR3 DNA reads as TGTGCCAGCAGTTATACAGGGGGCCGAGAGACCCAGTACTTC. Translating it yields CASSYTGGRETQYF.

The chain is built from TRBV19 and TRBJ2-7, with TRBD2 matching 14 bases. The CDR3 contains 15 residues. Germline V lookup: CDR1 LNHDA, CDR2 SQIVND (reference sequence). Unmatched junction bases numbered 2, after V lost 3 bases and J lost 4 bases. The CDR3 DNA is TGTGCCAGTAGTATGGGACTAGCGGGAGAATACGAGCAGTACTTC. It is translated as CASSMGLAGEYEQYF.

This clonotype was recorded a few times. This rearrangement joins TRBV28 to TRBJ2-7, with TRBD1 matching 12 bases. Looked up from germline, CDR1 is MDHEN and CDR2 is SYDVKM. After removal of 3 bases from V and 6 bases from J, the junction contained 9 bases not matched to a gene. The CDR3 has 16 amino acids. DNA for the CDR3: TGTGCCAGCAGTTTCCCCTCGGGGACAGGGGGCGTCGAGCAGTACTTC. Protein sequence: CASSFPSGTGGVEQYF.

The gene calls are TRBV5-6 and TRBJ1-5; no clear D. CDR3 size: 14 residues. Germline CDR1 SGHDT, CDR2 YYEEEE. Trimming took 2 bases from V and 1 from J, leaving 7 bases between them. The CDR3 sequence is CASSLSGSNQPQHF. CDR3 in DNA: TGTGCCAGCAGCTTATCGGGGAGCAATCAGCCCCAGCATTTT.

In its sample, this clonotype was seen a few times. The chain links TRBV5-1 to TRBJ2-3; D gene unclear. V lost 7 bases and J 2 bases, leaving 17 bases between the germline ends. The CDR3 covers 15 residues. Germline CDR1 reads SGHRS; CDR2 reads YFSETQ. The CDR3 protein is CASRSEPHSTDTQYF. The CDR3 coding sequence is TGCGCCAGCCGGTCAGAACCTCACTCCACAGATACGCAGTATTTT.

This rearrangement joins TRBV5-1 to TRBJ1-5, with D possibly matching TRBD1 (6 bases). Germline assignment: CDR1 SGHRS and CDR2 YFSETQ. V shed 4 bases and J shed 5 bases, with 25 bases lying between them. The CDR3 totals 18 residues. The CDR3 sequence is CASSADPYRAPPDQPQHF. In DNA, the CDR3 is TGCGCCAGCAGCGCGGACCCGTACAGGGCCCCGCCTGATCAGCCCCAGCATTTT.

This chain uses TRBV12-3 or TRBV12-4 with TRBJ1-6; 9 nucleotides line up with TRBD1. The CDR3 sequence is 15 residues long. After removal of 6 bases from V and 7 bases from J, the junction contained 7 bases not matched to a gene. The CDR3 DNA is TGTGCCAGCAGCCCGACAGGGGGAGGCAATTCACCCCTCCACTTT. Translated: CASSPTGGGNSPLHF.

The chain employs TRBV6-2 or TRBV6-3 and TRBJ1-5; the match to TRBD1 covers 7 bases. The CDR3 runs to 12 residues. The V segment lost 6 bases and the J segment 5 bases; nucleotides outside the gene matches: 1. Germline V gives CDR1 MNHEY, CDR2 SVGEGT. The CDR3 DNA reads TGTGCCAGCAGGAGGGGGCATCAGCCCCAGCATTTT. Protein sequence: CASRRGHQPQHF.

This clonotype was counted only a few times. This chain links TRBV2 with TRBJ1-1; D not certain. With 8 bases removed from V and 5 bases from J, the gap between germline ends came to 12 bases. Germline V gene sequence: CDR1 SNHLY, CDR2 FYNNEI. This CDR3 spans 12 amino acids. CDR3 loop: CASVWPGTEAFF. In DNA form, the CDR3 reads TGTGCCAGCGTTTGGCCTGGGACTGAAGCTTTCTTT.

In its sample, this clonotype was seen a few times. The V and J genes are TRBV19 and TRBJ1-2, with TRBD1 matching 7 bases. Germline-derived CDR1 and CDR2 are LNHDA and SQIVND (reference sequence). V shed 7 bases, J shed 2 bases, and the junction held 10 bases outside the gene matches. The CDR3 consists of 15 residues. The CDR3 DNA reads TGTGCCAGTACCAGGGGGGACAAACTAAACTATGGCTACACCTTC. Its protein product is CASTRGDKLNYGYTF.

The chain couples TRBV28 to TRBJ1-4; D not certain. The CDR3 has 16 residues. The germline V and J ends were trimmed by 10 bases and 0 bases, with 18 bases remaining between them. Germline CDR1 MDHEN, CDR2 SYDVKM. The CDR3, as DNA: TGTGCCACCGGTCAACCTTCCTCCACAACTAATGAAAAACTGTTTTTT. This encodes CATGQPSSTTNEKLFF.

There are a few counts of this clonotype. The chain has TRBV19 and TRBJ2-1, with 9 positions matching TRBD1. Trimming took 5 bases from V and 1 from J; bases not matched to a gene: 3. This CDR3 is 15 amino acids long. Germline V gives CDR1 LNHDA, CDR2 SQIVND (reference sequence). CDR3 in DNA: TGTGCCAGTAGTGCGGGACAGGGTTCCTACAATGAGCAGTTCTTC. Protein sequence: CASSAGQGSYNEQFF. Looking up the rest from reference TRBV19 and TRBJ2-1 gives the full variable domain: DGGITQSPKYLFRKEGQNVTLSCEQNLNHDAMYWYRQDPGQGLRLIYYSQIVNDFQKGDIAEGYSVSREKKESFPLTVTSAQKNPTAFYLCASSAGQGSYNEQFFGPGTRLTVL.

This clonotype was detected a few times. This rearrangement joins TRBV6-5 to TRBJ1-1; maybe TRBD1 (5 bases). This CDR3 comprises 15 residues. Germline V CDR1 and CDR2: MNHEY, SVGAGI. V lost 4 bases, J lost 3 bases, and 15 bases lay in between. The CDR3: CASSSRGGAHTEAFF. As DNA, the CDR3 is TGTGCCAGCAGTTCCCGGGGAGGGGCACACACTGAAGCTTTCTTT.

The V gene is TRBV7-9, the J gene TRBJ2-1; TRBD2 might be the D (5 bases). Germline V CDR1 and CDR2: SEHNR, FQNEAQ (reference sequence). This CDR3 contains 15 residues. V lost 4 bases to trimming and J lost 6 bases, with 16 bases between them. Here the CDR3 DNA reads TGTGCCAGCAGCTCGCTATTGACGGGAAGCAATGAGCAGTTCTTC. It is translated as CASSSLLTGSNEQFF.

This clonotype has a handful of counts. This rearrangement joins TRBV6-2 or TRBV6-3 to TRBJ1-2; D remains ambiguous. The CDR3 contains 11 residues. The germline gives CDR1 MNHEY, CDR2 SVGEGT. The V gene lost 7 bases and the J gene lost 5 bases, with 8 bases spanning the gap. This CDR3 is CASKSYYGYTF. In DNA form, the CDR3 reads TGTGCCAGCAAATCGTATTATGGCTACACCTTC.

This clonotype was found a few times. The V and J genes are TRBV7-2 and TRBJ2-3; a possible D gene is TRBD2 (6 bases). Germline V gene data show CDR1 as SGHTA and CDR2 as FQGNSA. V shed 2 bases and J shed 0 bases, with 9 bases lying between them. CDR3 length: 15 residues. In nucleotides, the CDR3 is TGTGCCAGCAGCTTAAGCGGGTCTAGCACAGATACGCAGTATTTT. It translates to CASSLSGSSTDTQYF.

Points on this clonotype: The junction differs from germline at one of its ends, possibly a read error. V gene TRBV12-3 or TRBV12-4 combines with J gene TRBJ2-4; a weak D match, TRBD1 (5 bases). The CDR3 covers 11 residues. Written as DNA, the CDR3 is TGTGCCAGCAGTTTGGGGCCGGCCAGAAACTTC. Translation gives CASSLGPARNF.

V is TRBV13 and J is TRBJ2-7, with 8 positions matching TRBD2. V was clipped by 4 bases and J by 0 bases; unmatched bases: 11. Germline-derived CDR1 and CDR2 are PRHDT and FYEKMQ (reference sequence). This CDR3 comprises 17 residues. CDR3 DNA: TGTGCCAGCAGCTCCCACTCTAGCGGGCTGAGCTCCTACGAGCAGTACTTC. Translating gives CASSSHSSGLSSYEQYF.

This clonotype was picked up a small number of times. The CDR3 protein is CASSQVGRDYEQYF. As DNA, the CDR3 is TGCGCCAGCAGCCAAGTAGGGAGGGACTACGAGCAGTACTTC. The chain is built from TRBV4-1 and TRBJ2-7, with 7 bases aligning to TRBD2. V shed 1 base and J 3 bases; nucleotides not matched to a gene: 3. CDR3 length: 14 amino acids. Germline-derived CDR1 and CDR2 are MGHRA and YSYEKL.

V gene TRBV6-5 combines with J gene TRBJ2-7; D is undetermined. This CDR3 is built from 11 residues. The V gene lost 2 bases and the J gene lost 7 bases, with 6 bases spanning the gap. Per germline, CDR1 MNHEY and CDR2 SVGAGI. The CDR3 DNA is TGTGCCAGCAGTTACGGCCGGGAGCAGTACTTC. Residues: CASSYGREQYF.

The rearrangement joins TRBV5-1 to TRBJ2-4, with 8 bases identical to TRBD2. The V gene's germline CDR1 is SGHRS and CDR2 YFSETQ. V gave up 4 bases and J gave up 4 bases; unmatched junction bases: 7. The CDR3 runs 15 residues. The CDR3 DNA is TGCGCCAGCAGCAACCTAGCGGGTGATAAAAACATTCAGTACTTC. This sequence encodes CASSNLAGDKNIQYF.